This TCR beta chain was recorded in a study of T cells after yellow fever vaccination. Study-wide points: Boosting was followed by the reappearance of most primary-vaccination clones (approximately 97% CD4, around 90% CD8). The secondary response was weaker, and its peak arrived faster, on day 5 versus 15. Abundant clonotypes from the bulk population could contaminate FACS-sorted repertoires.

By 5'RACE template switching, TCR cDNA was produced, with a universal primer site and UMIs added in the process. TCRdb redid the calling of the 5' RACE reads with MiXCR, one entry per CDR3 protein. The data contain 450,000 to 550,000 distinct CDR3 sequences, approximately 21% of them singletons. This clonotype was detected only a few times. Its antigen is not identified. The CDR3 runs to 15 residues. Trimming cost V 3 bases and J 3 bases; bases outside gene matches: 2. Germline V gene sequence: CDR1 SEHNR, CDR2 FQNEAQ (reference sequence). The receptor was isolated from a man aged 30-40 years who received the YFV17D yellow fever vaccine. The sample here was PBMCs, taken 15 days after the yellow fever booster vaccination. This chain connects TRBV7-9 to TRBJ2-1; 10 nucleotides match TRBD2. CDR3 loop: CASSFTSGNYNEQFF. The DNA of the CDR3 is TGTGCCAGCAGCTTTACTAGCGGGAACTACAATGAGCAGTTCTTC.